The 9 T cell receptor beta chains listed next were all sequenced from one sample in a study of neurological immune-mediated disorders. TCRdb re-analysed the 5' RACE reads in MiXCR, keeping a single row per CDR3 protein. The sample holds 77,000 or so distinct CDR3 sequences, approximately 10% seen once. What was sequenced was PBMCs. The receptors come from a man over 45 in good health.

This clonotype has a count of ten or more. This chain links TRBV18 with TRBJ2-2; D not resolved. Germline lookup yields CDR1 KGHSH and CDR2 LQKENI. The V and J ends lost 3 bases and 3 bases respectively, with 5 bases between them. The CDR3 sequence is 13 residues long. Here the CDR3 reads CASSPGDTGELFF. CDR3 bases: TGTGCCAGCTCACCTGGGGACACCGGGGAGCTGTTTTTT.

The sample holds many counts of this clonotype. This rearrangement joins TRBV30 to TRBJ2-5; TRBD2 might be the D (5 bases). V lost 2 bases to trimming and J lost 5 bases, with 15 bases between them. Germline CDR1 reads GTSNPN; CDR2 reads SVGIG (reference sequence). There are 14 residues in the CDR3. The CDR3 DNA sequence: TGTGCCTGGAGTCTTACTAGAATGCAGGAGACCCAGTACTTC. Protein: CAWSLTRMQETQYF.

This clonotype was recorded many times. CDR3 nucleotide sequence: TGTGCCAGCAGGCCTCTAGGAGCGGAGAGCACAGATACGCAGTATTTT. Translated: CASRPLGAESTDTQYF. The chain couples TRBV28 to TRBJ2-3; possibly TRBD2 for D (5 bases). The CDR3 is 16 amino acids. The germline gives CDR1 MDHEN, CDR2 SYDVKM. Trimming left V 6 bases short and J 0 bases short, with 16 bases between.

This clonotype was observed many times. The J gene is TRBJ2-3, the V gene TRBV7-2, with TRBD2 matching 10 bases. The ends lost 5 bases at V and 6 bases at J; junction bases unmatched: 11. Germline CDR1 SGHTA, CDR2 FQGNSA. This CDR3 has 16 residues. For the CDR3, the DNA is TGTGCCAGCAGCGCAGGAATAGCGGGAGGTGGTGATACGCAGTATTTT. It specifies CASSAGIAGGGDTQYF.

This clonotype was seen at least ten times. V and J are TRBV5-1 and TRBJ2-2; D not resolved. The CDR3 covers 15 residues. Trimming stripped 0 bases from V and 3 bases from J, with 9 bases between. Germline V gives CDR1 SGHRS, CDR2 YFSETQ. The CDR3 is CASSLVVGDTGELFF. The DNA of the CDR3 is TGCGCCAGCAGCTTGGTCGTCGGCGACACCGGGGAGCTGTTTTTT.

There are many counts of this clonotype. The CDR3 sequence: CASSLVGDNEQFF. The CDR3 nucleotides are TGTGCCAGCAGCTTAGTTGGGGACAATGAGCAGTTCTTC. J is TRBJ2-1 and V is TRBV7-9, with D unclear. The CDR3 sequence is 13 residues long. CDR1 is SEHNR and CDR2 is FQNEAQ in the germline V gene (reference sequence). V was trimmed by 1 base and J by 5 bases, leaving 6 bases between them.

This clonotype was recorded at least ten times. The chain has TRBV6-5 and TRBJ1-6; possibly TRBD1 for D (6 bases). V was clipped by 5 bases and J by 7 bases, with 12 bases between them. CDR1 and CDR2 (germline): MNHEY, SVGAGI. This CDR3 contains 14 residues. CDR3 DNA sequence: TGTGCCAGCAGTCCGGGGAGGGGGAATTCACCCCTCCACTTT. It translates to CASSPGRGNSPLHF.

This clonotype showed up many times. The chain carries TRBV29-1 and TRBJ1-1; D is uncertain. The germline V gene encodes CDR1 SQVTM and CDR2 ANQGSEA. This CDR3 is 12 amino acids long. The V end lost 3 bases, the J end lost 4 bases, and 9 bases lay between the germline ends. The CDR3 region is CSVDKGGTEAFF. The CDR3 bases are TGCAGCGTTGATAAGGGTGGCACTGAAGCTTTCTTT.

Many counts were recorded for this clonotype. V usage is TRBV12-3 or TRBV12-4 and J usage is TRBJ1-2; maybe TRBD1 (5 bases). CDR3 length equals 14 residues. V lost 8 bases and J 0 bases, leaving 13 bases between the germline ends. The CDR3 loop reads CASSGVVPNYGYTF. In nucleotides, the CDR3 is TGTGCCAGCTCGGGGGTTGTCCCTAACTATGGCTACACCTTC.